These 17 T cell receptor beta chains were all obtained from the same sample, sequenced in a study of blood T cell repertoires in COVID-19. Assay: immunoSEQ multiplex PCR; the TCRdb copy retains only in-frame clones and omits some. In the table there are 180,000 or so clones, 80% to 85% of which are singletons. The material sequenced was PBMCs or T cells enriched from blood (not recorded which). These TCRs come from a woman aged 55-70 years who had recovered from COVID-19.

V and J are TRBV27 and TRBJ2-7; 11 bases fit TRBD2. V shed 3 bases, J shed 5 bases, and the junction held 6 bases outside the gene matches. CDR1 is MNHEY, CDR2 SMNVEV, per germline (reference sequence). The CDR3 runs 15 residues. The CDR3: CASSFRTSGSDEQYF. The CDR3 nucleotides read TGTGCCAGCAGTTTTCGAACTAGCGGGAGCGACGAGCAGTACTTC.

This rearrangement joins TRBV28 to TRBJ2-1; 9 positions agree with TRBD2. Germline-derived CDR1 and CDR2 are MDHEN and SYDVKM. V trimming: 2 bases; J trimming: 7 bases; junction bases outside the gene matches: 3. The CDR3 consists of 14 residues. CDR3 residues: CASSLAGGQNEQFF. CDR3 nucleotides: TGTGCCAGCAGTTTAGCGGGAGGGCAGAATGAGCAGTTCTTC.

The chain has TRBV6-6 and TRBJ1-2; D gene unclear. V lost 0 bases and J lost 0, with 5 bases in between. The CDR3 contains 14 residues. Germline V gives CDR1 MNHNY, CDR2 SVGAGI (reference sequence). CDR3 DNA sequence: TGTGCCAGCAGTTACTCAGAGGCTAACTATGGCTACACCTTC. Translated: CASSYSEANYGYTF.

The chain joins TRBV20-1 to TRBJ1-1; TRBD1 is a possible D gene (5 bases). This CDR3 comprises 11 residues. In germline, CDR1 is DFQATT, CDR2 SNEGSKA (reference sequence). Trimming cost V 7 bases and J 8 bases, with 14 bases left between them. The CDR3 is CSVVERGEAFF. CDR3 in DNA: TGCAGTGTTGTAGAGCGGGGGGAAGCTTTCTTT.

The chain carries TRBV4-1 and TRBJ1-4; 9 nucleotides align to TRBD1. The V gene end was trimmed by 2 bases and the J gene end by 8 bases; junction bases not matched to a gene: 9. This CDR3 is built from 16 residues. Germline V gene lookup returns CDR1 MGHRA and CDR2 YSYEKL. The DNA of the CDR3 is TGCGCCAGCAGCCAATATGGGACAGGGACGGACGAAAAACTGTTTTTT. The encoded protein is CASSQYGTGTDEKLFF.

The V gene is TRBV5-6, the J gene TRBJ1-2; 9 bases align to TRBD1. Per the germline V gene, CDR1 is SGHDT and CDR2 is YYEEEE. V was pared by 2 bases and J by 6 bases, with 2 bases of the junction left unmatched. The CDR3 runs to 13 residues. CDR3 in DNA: TGTGCCAGCAGCTTCGGGACAGGGAATGGCTACACCTTC. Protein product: CASSFGTGNGYTF.

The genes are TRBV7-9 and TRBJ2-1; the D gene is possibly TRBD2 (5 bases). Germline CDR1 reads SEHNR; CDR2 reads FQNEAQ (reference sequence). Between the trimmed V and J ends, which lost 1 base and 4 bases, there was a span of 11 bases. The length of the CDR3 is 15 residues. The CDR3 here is CASSLGGSAYNEQFF. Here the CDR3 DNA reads TGTGCCAGCAGCTTAGGCGGGTCCGCATACAATGAGCAGTTCTTC.

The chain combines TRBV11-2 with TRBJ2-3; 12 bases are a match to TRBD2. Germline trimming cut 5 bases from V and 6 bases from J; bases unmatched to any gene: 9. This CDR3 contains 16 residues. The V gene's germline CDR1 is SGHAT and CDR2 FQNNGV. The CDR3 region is CASSPTPGTSGDTQYF. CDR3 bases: TGTGCCAGCAGCCCAACCCCCGGGACTAGCGGGGATACGCAGTATTTT.

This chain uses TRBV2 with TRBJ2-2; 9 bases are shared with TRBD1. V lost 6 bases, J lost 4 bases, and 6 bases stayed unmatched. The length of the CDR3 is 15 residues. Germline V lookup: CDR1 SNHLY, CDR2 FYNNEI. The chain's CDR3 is CASSGTGRSTGELFF. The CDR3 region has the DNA TGTGCCAGCAGCGGGACAGGGAGGAGCACCGGGGAGCTGTTTTTT.

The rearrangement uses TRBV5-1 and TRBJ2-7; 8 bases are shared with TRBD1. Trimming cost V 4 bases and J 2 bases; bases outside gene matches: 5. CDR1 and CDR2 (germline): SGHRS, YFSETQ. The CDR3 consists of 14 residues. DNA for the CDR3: TGCGCCAGCAGCCAAGGACAGGGTGCCTACGAGCAGTACTTC. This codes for CASSQGQGAYEQYF.

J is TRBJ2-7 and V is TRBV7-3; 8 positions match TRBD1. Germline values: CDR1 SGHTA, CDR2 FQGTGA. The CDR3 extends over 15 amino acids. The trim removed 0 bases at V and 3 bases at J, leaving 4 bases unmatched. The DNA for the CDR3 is TGTGCCAGCAGCTTAACGGGGACAGGAGACTACGAGCAGTACTTC. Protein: CASSLTGTGDYEQYF.

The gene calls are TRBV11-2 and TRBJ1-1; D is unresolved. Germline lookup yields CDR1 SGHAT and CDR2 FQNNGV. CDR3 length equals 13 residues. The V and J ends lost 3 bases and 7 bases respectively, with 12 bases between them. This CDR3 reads CASSFTLWSEAFF. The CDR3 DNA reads TGTGCCAGCAGCTTTACATTATGGAGTGAAGCTTTCTTT.

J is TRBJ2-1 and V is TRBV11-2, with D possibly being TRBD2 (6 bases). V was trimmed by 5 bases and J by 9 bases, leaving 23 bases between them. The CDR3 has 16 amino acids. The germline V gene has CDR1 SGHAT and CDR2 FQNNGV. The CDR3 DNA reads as TGTGCCAGCAGCCAAGTGGGCGGGACCGCAAGGGGTGAGCAGTTCTTC. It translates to CASSQVGGTARGEQFF.

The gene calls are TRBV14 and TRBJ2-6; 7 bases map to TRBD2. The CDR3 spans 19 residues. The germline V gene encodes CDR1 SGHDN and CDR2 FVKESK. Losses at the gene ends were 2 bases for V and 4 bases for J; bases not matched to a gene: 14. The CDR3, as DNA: TGTGCCAGCAGCCAAAGTCTAGCGGCACTGAACGTAGGGGCCAACGTCCTGACTTTC. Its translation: CASSQSLAALNVGANVLTF.

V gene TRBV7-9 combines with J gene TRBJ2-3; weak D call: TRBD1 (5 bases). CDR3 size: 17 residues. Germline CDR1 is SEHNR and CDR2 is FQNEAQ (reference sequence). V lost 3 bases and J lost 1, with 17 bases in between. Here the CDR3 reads CASSLPLVPQGTDTQYF. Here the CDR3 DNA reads TGTGCCAGCAGCTTGCCCCTCGTTCCACAGGGCACAGATACGCAGTATTTT.

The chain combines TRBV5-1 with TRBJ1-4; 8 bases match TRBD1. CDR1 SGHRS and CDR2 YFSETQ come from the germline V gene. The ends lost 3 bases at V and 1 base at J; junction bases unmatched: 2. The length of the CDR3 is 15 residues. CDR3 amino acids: CASSSTGETNEKLFF. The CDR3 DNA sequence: TGCGCCAGCAGCTCGACAGGGGAAACTAATGAAAAACTGTTTTTT. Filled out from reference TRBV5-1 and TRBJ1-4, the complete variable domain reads KAGVTQTPRYLIKTRGQQVTLSCSPISGHRSVSWYQQTPGQGLQFLFEYFSETQRNKGNFPGRFSGRQFSNSRSEMNVSTLELGDSALYLCASSSTGETNEKLFFGSGTQLSVL.

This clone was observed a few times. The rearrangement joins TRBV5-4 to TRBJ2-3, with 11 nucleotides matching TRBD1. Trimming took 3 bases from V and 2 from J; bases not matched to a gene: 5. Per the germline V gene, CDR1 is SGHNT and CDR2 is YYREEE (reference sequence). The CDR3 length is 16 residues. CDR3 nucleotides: TGTGCCAGCAGCTCAGGGACAGGGGGACCCACAGATACGCAGTATTTT. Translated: CASSSGTGGPTDTQYF.